The 32 T cell receptor beta chains below were found in one sample sequenced in a study of T cells after yellow fever vaccination. In TCRdb, the 5' RACE reads were re-called with MiXCR into one record per CDR3 protein. The data hold 250,000 to 300,000 distinct CDR3 sequences, with 8.7% observed a single time. Here the sequenced sample was CD4+ T cells sorted from PBMCs, taken 5 days after the yellow fever booster vaccination. These receptors were collected from a man aged 18 to 35 who received the YFV17D yellow fever vaccine.

This clonotype was seen only a few times. The chain couples TRBV9 to TRBJ2-2; D is uncertain. CDR3 length equals 14 residues. CDR1 is SGDLS, CDR2 YYNGEE, per germline. The V end lost 0 bases, the J end lost 5 bases, and 8 bases lay between the germline ends. CDR3 nucleotide sequence: TGTGCCAGCAGCGTAGTAACTGGGACCGGGGAGCTGTTTTTT. Protein: CASSVVTGTGELFF.

With regard to this clonotype: A read error is possible here, since a much larger clone lies one base away. The gene calls are TRBV7-2 and TRBJ1-3; 7 bases agree with TRBD1. CDR1 is SGHTA and CDR2 is FQGNSA in the germline V gene. The CDR3 has 14 residues. Trimming took 4 bases from V and 8 from J; bases not matched to a gene: 8. CDR3 protein: CASSSHRGEDTIYF. CDR3 sequence (DNA): TGTGCCAGCAGCTCCCACAGGGGTGAGGACACCATATATTTT.

The chain uses TRBV29-1 and TRBJ2-2; TRBD1 is a possible D gene (5 bases). The germline gives CDR1 SQVTM, CDR2 ANQGSEA. Trimming pared 6 bases from V and 5 bases from J, leaving 13 bases between. This CDR3 has 13 residues. The CDR3 coding sequence is TGCAGCGTGAAGGGGCAAGGAACCGGGGAGCTGTTTTTT. Protein: CSVKGQGTGELFF.

This clonotype was picked up a small number of times. This CDR3 is CASSIAPNNQPQHF. In DNA form, the CDR3 reads TGCGCCAGCTCCATTGCCCCCAACAATCAGCCCCAGCATTTT. This sequence joins TRBV5-1 and TRBJ1-5; D uncertain. This CDR3 is built from 14 residues. Per germline, CDR1 SGHRS and CDR2 YFSETQ. V was clipped by 7 bases and J by 3 bases, with 14 bases between them.

This clonotype has just a few counts. The chain joins TRBV5-1 to TRBJ2-2; TRBD1 matches 7 bases. The CDR3 sequence is 19 residues long. Germline CDR1 is SGHRS and CDR2 is YFSETQ. The junction had 15 bases not matched to a gene; V was cut back by 4 bases and J by 0 bases. CDR3 region: CASSTQTSGGRTNTGELFF. CDR3 nucleotide sequence: TGCGCCAGCAGCACGCAAACTTCAGGGGGACGAACGAACACCGGGGAGCTGTTTTTT.

The sample holds a few counts of this clonotype. The V and J genes are TRBV9 and TRBJ1-1; 9 nucleotides match TRBD1. Per the germline V gene, CDR1 is SGDLS and CDR2 is YYNGEE. V lost 0 bases to trimming and J lost 6 bases; unmatched junction nucleotides: 0. The CDR3 length is 13 residues. CDR3 DNA sequence: TGTGCCAGCAGCGTAGGGGACAGGGCTGAAGCTTTCTTT. Its translation is CASSVGDRAEAFF. Full variable domain (rest looked up from reference TRBV9 and TRBJ1-1): DSGVTQTPKHLITATGQRVTLRCSPRSGDLSVYWYQQSLDQGLQFLIQYYNGEERAKGNILERFSAQQFPDLHSELNLSSLELGDSALYFCASSVGDRAEAFFGQGTRLTVV.

This clonotype was observed a handful of times. The V and J genes are TRBV11-2 and TRBJ2-1, with 9 bases aligning to TRBD1. CDR3 length equals 17 residues. The ends lost 5 bases at V and 0 bases at J; junction bases unmatched: 8. Germline assignment: CDR1 SGHAT and CDR2 FQNNGV. The CDR3 nucleotides read TGTGCCAGCAGCCTAGGGGGGACAGGGAGCTCCTACAATGAGCAGTTCTTC. Translation: CASSLGGTGSSYNEQFF.

J is TRBJ2-1 and V is TRBV14; TRBD1 matches at 8 bases. CDR3 size: 16 residues. Germline CDR1 and CDR2: SGHDN and FVKESK. V gave up 5 bases and J gave up 3 bases; unmatched junction bases: 9. CDR3 nucleotides: TGTGCCAGCAGCTTCCTGGGAGACAGGGGCTACAATGAGCAGTTCTTC. Amino acids: CASSFLGDRGYNEQFF.

This CDR3 reads CSARDLLNYGYTF. The CDR3 DNA reads as TGCAGTGCTAGAGATCTCTTGAACTATGGCTACACCTTC. V usage is TRBV20-1 and J usage is TRBJ1-2; unclear D gene. CDR1 is DFQATT and CDR2 is SNEGSKA in the germline V gene (reference sequence). The CDR3 spans 13 residues. Trimming pared 0 bases from V and 2 bases from J, leaving 7 bases between.

V is TRBV18 and J is TRBJ1-1, with TRBD1 as a possible D gene (6 bases). Germline CDR1 and CDR2: KGHSH and LQKENI. The CDR3 consists of 15 residues. V dropped 3 bases and J dropped 4 bases, with 15 bases sitting between them. The CDR3 sequence: CASSPAYRAGTEAFF. CDR3 coding DNA: TGTGCCAGCTCACCCGCCTACAGGGCGGGCACTGAAGCTTTCTTT.

The table lists this clonotype with a few counts. A read error may be the cause here, since a much bigger clone is one base away. The DNA of the CDR3 is TGCGCCAGCAGCCAAGAGGGTCAGCGCCAGCATTTT. It translates to CASSQEGQRQHF. This chain joins TRBV4-3 and TRBJ1-5, with D hard to call. From germline, CDR1 is LGHNA and CDR2 YSLEER. This CDR3 has 12 amino acids.

This clonotype was seen many times. The CDR3 DNA is TGTGCCAGCAGCCCAGACAGCGCCAGCCATGAAAAACTGTTTTTT. It specifies CASSPDSASHEKLFF. The chain links TRBV7-9 to TRBJ1-4; D possibly corresponds to TRBD1 (5 bases). This CDR3 comprises 15 residues. The V end was cut by 5 bases, the J end by 6 bases, with 16 bases between. Germline-derived CDR1 and CDR2 are SEHNR and FQNEAQ (reference sequence).

This clonotype occurred many times. CDR3 bases: TGCAGTGCTAGAGACCCAGCTTTATCGACAGATACGCAGTATTTT. The encoded protein is CSARDPALSTDTQYF. J is TRBJ2-3 and V is TRBV20-1, with unresolved D. This CDR3 contains 15 residues. Germline CDR1 DFQATT, CDR2 SNEGSKA (reference sequence). Between the trimmed V and J ends, which lost 0 bases and 3 bases, there was a span of 13 bases.

The chain has TRBV30 and TRBJ2-3; D may be TRBD2 (7 bases). Germline V gene sequence: CDR1 GTSNPN, CDR2 SVGIG (reference sequence). This CDR3 has 15 amino acids. The germline V and J ends were trimmed by 5 bases and 4 bases, with 19 bases remaining between them. CDR3 coding DNA: TGTGCCTGGGGGCGGGCGGGGGCCTCTCCAGATACGCAGTATTTT. Translation: CAWGRAGASPDTQYF.

V usage is TRBV3-1 and J usage is TRBJ2-7; either TRBD1 or TRBD2 may supply D (5 bases each). The CDR3 consists of 16 residues. The germline gives CDR1 LGHDT, CDR2 YNNKEL (reference sequence). V was pared by 4 bases and J by 7 bases, with 23 bases between. CDR3 in amino acids: CASSRGGTLQPGEQYV. CDR3 nucleotide sequence: TGTGCCAGCAGCCGTGGGGGTACCCTTCAGCCTGGGGAGCAGTACGTC.

This clonotype was counted many times. CDR3 region: CASSLVGVGEETQYF. In nucleotides, the CDR3 is TGTGCCAGCAGCTTAGTGGGGGTAGGAGAAGAGACCCAGTACTTC. The chain joins TRBV11-2 to TRBJ2-5; either TRBD1 or TRBD2 may fit D (5 bases each). The CDR3 is made up of 15 amino acids. Trimming stripped 1 base from V and 3 bases from J, with 12 bases between. In germline, CDR1 is SGHAT, CDR2 FQNNGV. The full variable domain, in which reference TRBV11-2 and TRBJ2-5 provide the parts outside the CDR3, is EAGVAQSPRYKIIEKRQSVAFWCNPISGHATLYWYQQILGQGPKLLIQFQNNGVVDDSQLPKDRFSAERLKGVDSTLKIQPAKLEDSAVYLCASSLVGVGEETQYFGPGTRLLVL.

This clonotype was seen ten or more times. The chain joins TRBV5-1 to TRBJ2-3; D gene ambiguous. From germline, CDR1 is SGHRS and CDR2 YFSETQ. CDR3 size: 13 residues. Trimming cost V 0 bases and J 4 bases, with 6 bases left between them. This chain's CDR3 is CASSLVSPDTQYF. CDR3 nucleotide sequence: TGCGCCAGCAGCTTGGTGTCGCCAGATACGCAGTATTTT. Full variable domain (remainder filled in from reference TRBV5-1 and TRBJ2-3): KAGVTQTPRYLIKTRGQQVTLSCSPISGHRSVSWYQQTPGQGLQFLFEYFSETQRNKGNFPGRFSGRQFSNSRSEMNVSTLELGDSALYLCASSLVSPDTQYFGPGTRLTVL.

This clonotype has at least ten counts. The V and J genes are TRBV13 and TRBJ1-1; D not certain. Trimming took 0 bases from V and 0 from J, leaving 5 bases between them. Germline CDR1 is PRHDT and CDR2 is FYEKMQ (reference sequence). The CDR3 is 14 amino acids. The DNA of the CDR3 is TGTGCCAGCAGCTTAGGCCCTGTGAACACTGAAGCTTTCTTT. Protein sequence: CASSLGPVNTEAFF.

The sample holds a few counts of this clonotype. The chain recombines TRBV6-5 with TRBJ2-1, with D perhaps assigned TRBD1 or TRBD2 (6 bases each). There are 15 residues in the CDR3. Germline V gene lookup returns CDR1 MNHEY and CDR2 SVGAGI. The V end lost 4 bases, the J end lost 0 bases, and 10 bases lay between the germline ends. The CDR3 sequence: CASSFGGYSYNEQFF. In nucleotides, the CDR3 is TGTGCCAGCAGTTTCGGGGGCTACTCCTACAATGAGCAGTTCTTC.

This clonotype was found a few times. This chain connects TRBV4-3 to TRBJ1-4; 8 bases line up with TRBD1. CDR3 length equals 17 residues. V lost 4 bases to trimming and J lost 7 bases; unmatched junction nucleotides: 14. Germline V gene lookup returns CDR1 LGHNA and CDR2 YSLEER. Here the CDR3 DNA reads TGCGCCAGCAGCCTGGAGACGACCGGACAGGGTGGTGAAAAACTGTTTTTT. It is translated as CASSLETTGQGGEKLFF.

V usage is TRBV5-1 and J usage is TRBJ1-6; maybe TRBD1 (5 bases). In germline, CDR1 is SGHRS, CDR2 YFSETQ. V was pared by 2 bases and J by 11 bases, with 14 bases between. The CDR3 is 14 amino acids. CDR3 sequence reads: CASSFTGVRTPLHF. The CDR3 bases are TGCGCCAGCAGCTTTACGGGGGTGAGGACACCCCTCCACTTT.

This clonotype was detected a few times. This chain links TRBV20-1 with TRBJ2-7; no firm D call. CDR3 length: 13 amino acids. Germline CDR1 is DFQATT and CDR2 is SNEGSKA (reference sequence). Between the trimmed V and J ends, which lost 3 bases and 7 bases, there was a span of 16 bases. Here the CDR3 reads CSASLAMQSEQYV. The CDR3 bases are TGCAGTGCTAGTCTGGCCATGCAGTCAGAGCAGTACGTC.

The V and J genes are TRBV12-3 or TRBV12-4 and TRBJ1-2; no definite D call. The CDR3 contains 14 residues. Trimming pared 3 bases from V and 3 bases from J, leaving 11 bases between. For the CDR3, the DNA is TGTGCCAGCAGTTTGAAGGGAGCCGACTATGGCTACACCTTC. It translates to CASSLKGADYGYTF.

The J gene is TRBJ1-6, the V gene TRBV7-9; TRBD1 is a possible D gene (6 bases). V gave up 5 bases and J gave up 7 bases, with 12 bases separating them. This CDR3 is 14 amino acids long. Germline V gives CDR1 SEHNR, CDR2 FQNEAQ (reference sequence). The CDR3: CASSRTAVNSPLHF. CDR3 in DNA: TGTGCCAGCAGCCGGACAGCGGTAAATTCACCCCTCCACTTT. Combining the CDR3 with reference TRBV7-9 and TRBJ1-6 gives the whole variable domain DTGVSQNPRHKITKRGQNVTFRCDPISEHNRLYWYRQTLGQGPEFLTYFQNEAQLEKSRLLSDRFSAERPKGSFSTLEIQRTEQGDSAMYLCASSRTAVNSPLHFGNGTRLTVT.

V usage is TRBV19 and J usage is TRBJ2-3; D unresolved. The germline V gene has CDR1 LNHDA and CDR2 SQIVND (reference sequence). Trimming removed 3 bases at V and 0 bases at J, with 13 bases between. The CDR3 has 16 residues. The CDR3 sequence: CASSMNPHTSTDTQYF. The CDR3 nucleotides are TGTGCCAGTAGTATGAACCCGCACACTAGCACAGATACGCAGTATTTT.

The V call is TRBV5-5, the J call TRBJ2-7, with 7 bases lining up with TRBD2. The V and J ends lost 6 bases and 3 bases, in that order; junction bases with no gene match: 9. Germline CDR1 is SGHKS and CDR2 is YYEKEE (reference sequence). The CDR3 totals 14 residues. CDR3: CASNPRGVDYEQYF. The CDR3 DNA reads TGTGCCAGCAACCCACGGGGGGTTGACTACGAGCAGTACTTC.

V usage is TRBV3-1 and J usage is TRBJ1-1; perhaps TRBD1 as D (6 bases). Trimming shortened V by 4 bases and J by 0 bases, and 21 bases separated the two germline ends. The CDR3 totals 18 residues. The germline V gene has CDR1 LGHDT and CDR2 YNNKEL (reference sequence). Here the CDR3 DNA reads TGTGCCAGCAGCCGTATTAGGCCAGGGTGGGGGCTGAACACTGAAGCTTTCTTT. Protein product: CASSRIRPGWGLNTEAFF.

This clonotype was counted between two and nine times. The chain joins TRBV11-2 to TRBJ2-1; D may be TRBD1 or TRBD2 (5 bases each). The CDR3 totals 16 residues. V lost 7 bases and J lost 0, with 16 bases in between. Germline loops: CDR1 SGHAT, CDR2 FQNNGV. CDR3 protein: CASNNRDRSSYNEQFF. The CDR3 region has the DNA TGTGCCAGCAACAACCGGGACCGGAGCTCCTACAATGAGCAGTTCTTC.

The chain combines TRBV20-1 with TRBJ2-1; 7 nucleotides line up with TRBD2. With 6 bases clipped from V and 8 bases from J, the junction kept 16 bases outside the gene matches. The CDR3 contains 15 residues. CDR1 is DFQATT, CDR2 SNEGSKA, per germline (reference sequence). The CDR3 sequence: CSAPVTGRGVDEQFF. The CDR3 nucleotides are TGCAGTGCGCCGGTTACCGGTCGGGGGGTCGATGAGCAGTTCTTC.

This clonotype has just a few counts. The rearrangement links TRBV29-1 to TRBJ2-5; TRBD2 aligns across 11 bases. The V segment lost 6 bases and the J segment 1 base; nucleotides outside the gene matches: 7. The V gene's germline CDR1 is SQVTM and CDR2 ANQGSEA. This CDR3 region has 15 residues. This CDR3 is CSVASGGTLQETQYF. The CDR3 DNA sequence: TGCAGCGTGGCTAGCGGGGGGACCCTCCAAGAGACCCAGTACTTC.

A few counts support this clonotype. The chain recombines TRBV7-2 with TRBJ1-2; a possible D gene is TRBD1 (5 bases). CDR1 and CDR2 (germline): SGHTA, FQGNSA. There are 14 residues in the CDR3. V shed 5 bases and J shed 5 bases, with 15 bases lying between them. The CDR3 spells CASSAYGTDYGYTF. The CDR3, as DNA: TGTGCCAGCAGCGCGTACGGGACGGATTATGGCTACACCTTC.

The chain uses TRBV15 and TRBJ2-7; D is undetermined. This CDR3 spans 13 amino acids. In germline, CDR1 is LNHNV, CDR2 YYDKDF (reference sequence). Trimming took 4 bases from V and 1 from J, leaving 8 bases between them. CDR3 loop: CATSNGRSYEQYF. The CDR3 DNA is TGTGCCACCAGCAACGGGCGGTCCTACGAGCAGTACTTC.